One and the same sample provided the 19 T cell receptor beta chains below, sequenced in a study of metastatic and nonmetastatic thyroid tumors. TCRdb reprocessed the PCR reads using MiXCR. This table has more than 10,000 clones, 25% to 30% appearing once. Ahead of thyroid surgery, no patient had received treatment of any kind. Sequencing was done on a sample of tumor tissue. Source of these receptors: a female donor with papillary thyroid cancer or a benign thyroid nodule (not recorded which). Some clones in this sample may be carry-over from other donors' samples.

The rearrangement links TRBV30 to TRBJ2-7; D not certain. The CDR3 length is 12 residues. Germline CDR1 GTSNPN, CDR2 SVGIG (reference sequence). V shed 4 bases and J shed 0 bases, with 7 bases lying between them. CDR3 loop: CAWKGDSYEQYF. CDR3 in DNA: TGTGCCTGGAAGGGCGACTCCTACGAGCAGTACTTC.

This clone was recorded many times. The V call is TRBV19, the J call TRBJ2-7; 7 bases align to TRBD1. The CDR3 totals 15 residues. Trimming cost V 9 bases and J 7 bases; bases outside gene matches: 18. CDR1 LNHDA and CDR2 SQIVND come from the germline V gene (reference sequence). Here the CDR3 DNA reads TGTGCCAGCTCCCTAGGCAGGGGGTTCTTGTGGGAGCAGTACTTC. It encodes CASSLGRGFLWEQYF.

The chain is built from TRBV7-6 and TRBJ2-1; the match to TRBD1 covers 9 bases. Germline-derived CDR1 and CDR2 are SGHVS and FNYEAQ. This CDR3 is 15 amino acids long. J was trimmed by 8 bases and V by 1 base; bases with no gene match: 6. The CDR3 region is CASSLDKGQGYEQFF. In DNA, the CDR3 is TGTGCCAGCAGCTTAGATAAGGGACAGGGCTATGAGCAGTTCTTC.

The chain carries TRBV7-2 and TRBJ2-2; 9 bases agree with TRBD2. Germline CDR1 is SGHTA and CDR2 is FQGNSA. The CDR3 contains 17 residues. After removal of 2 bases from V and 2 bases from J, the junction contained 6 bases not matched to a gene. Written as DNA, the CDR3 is TGTGCCAGCAGCTTACGGGCTAGCGGGACAAACACCGGGGAGCTGTTTTTT. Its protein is CASSLRASGTNTGELFF.

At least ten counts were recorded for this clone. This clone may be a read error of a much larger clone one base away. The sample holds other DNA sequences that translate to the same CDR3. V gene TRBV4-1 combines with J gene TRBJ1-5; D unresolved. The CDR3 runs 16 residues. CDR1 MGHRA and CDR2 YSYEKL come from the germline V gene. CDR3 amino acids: CASSQAAGSGNQPQHF. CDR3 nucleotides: TGCGCCAGCAGCCAAGCGGCGGGGAGCGGCAATCAGCCCCAGCACTTT.

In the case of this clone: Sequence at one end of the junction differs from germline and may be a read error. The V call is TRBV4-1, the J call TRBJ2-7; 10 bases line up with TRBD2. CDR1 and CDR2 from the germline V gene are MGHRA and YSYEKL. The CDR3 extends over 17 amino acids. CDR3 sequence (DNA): TGCGCCAGCAGCCAAGATCATACTAGCGGGACAATCTACGAGCAGCGCTTC. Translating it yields CASSQDHTSGTIYEQRF.

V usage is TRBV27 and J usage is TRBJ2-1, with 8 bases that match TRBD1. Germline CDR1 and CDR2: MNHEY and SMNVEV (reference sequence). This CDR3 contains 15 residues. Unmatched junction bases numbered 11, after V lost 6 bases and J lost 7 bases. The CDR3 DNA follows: TGTGCCAGCAGACTTGGACAGGGAGGACGGAATGAGCAGTTCTTC. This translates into CASRLGQGGRNEQFF.

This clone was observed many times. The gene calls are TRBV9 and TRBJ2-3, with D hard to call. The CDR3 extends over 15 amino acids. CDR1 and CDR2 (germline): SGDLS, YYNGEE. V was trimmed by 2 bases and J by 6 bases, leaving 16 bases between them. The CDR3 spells CASSVSSSQGDTQYF. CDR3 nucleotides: TGTGCCAGCAGCGTTTCCAGCTCCCAAGGGGATACGCAGTATTTT.

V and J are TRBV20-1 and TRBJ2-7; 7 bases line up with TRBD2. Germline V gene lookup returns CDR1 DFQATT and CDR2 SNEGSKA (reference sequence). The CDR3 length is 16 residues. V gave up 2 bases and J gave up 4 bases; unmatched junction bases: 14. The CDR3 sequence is CSARNRLAVKGYEQYF. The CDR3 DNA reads TGCAGTGCTAGAAATCGGCTAGCGGTAAAAGGGTACGAGCAGTACTTC.

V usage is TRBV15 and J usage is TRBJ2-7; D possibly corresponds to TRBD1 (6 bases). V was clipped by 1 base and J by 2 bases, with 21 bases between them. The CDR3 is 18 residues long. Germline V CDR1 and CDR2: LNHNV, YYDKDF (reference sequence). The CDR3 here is CATSRVKRQVTGAYEQYF. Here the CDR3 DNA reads TGTGCCACCAGCAGAGTAAAAAGACAGGTCACCGGAGCCTACGAGCAGTACTTC. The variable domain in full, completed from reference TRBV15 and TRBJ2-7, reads DAMVIQNPRYQVTQFGKPVTLSCSQTLNHNVMYWYQQKSSQAPKLLFHYYDKDFNNEADTPDNFQSRRPNTSFCFLDIRSPGLGDTAMYLCATSRVKRQVTGAYEQYFGPGTRLTVT.

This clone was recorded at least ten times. CDR3 in amino acids: CASSLSGQSNEKLFF. The CDR3 DNA sequence: TGCGCCAGCAGCTTAAGCGGGCAATCTAATGAAAAACTGTTTTTT. The V call is TRBV5-1, the J call TRBJ1-4; D is uncertain. CDR1 and CDR2 (germline): SGHRS, YFSETQ. The length of the CDR3 is 15 residues. V lost 2 bases and J lost 3, with 11 bases in between.

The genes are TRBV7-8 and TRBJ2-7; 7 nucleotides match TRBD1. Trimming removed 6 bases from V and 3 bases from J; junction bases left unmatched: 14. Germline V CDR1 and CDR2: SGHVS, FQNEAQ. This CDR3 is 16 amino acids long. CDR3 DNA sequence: TGTGCCAGCAGTCGACAAACCGGGACAGCAGTCTACGAGCAGTACTTC. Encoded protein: CASSRQTGTAVYEQYF.

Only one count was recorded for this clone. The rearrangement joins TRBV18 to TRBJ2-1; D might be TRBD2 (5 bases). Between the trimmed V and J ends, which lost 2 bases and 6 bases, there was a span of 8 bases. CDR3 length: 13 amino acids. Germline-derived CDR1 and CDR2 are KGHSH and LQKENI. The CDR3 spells CASSPSAANEQFF. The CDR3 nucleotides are TGTGCCAGCTCACCATCAGCGGCCAATGAGCAGTTCTTC.

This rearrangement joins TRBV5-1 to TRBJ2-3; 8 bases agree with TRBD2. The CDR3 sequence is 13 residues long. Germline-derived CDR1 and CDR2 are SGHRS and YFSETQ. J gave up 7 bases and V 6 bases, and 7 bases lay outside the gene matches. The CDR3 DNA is TGCGCCAGCACCACTACGGGAGGGAATACGCAGTATTTT. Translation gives CASTTTGGNTQYF.

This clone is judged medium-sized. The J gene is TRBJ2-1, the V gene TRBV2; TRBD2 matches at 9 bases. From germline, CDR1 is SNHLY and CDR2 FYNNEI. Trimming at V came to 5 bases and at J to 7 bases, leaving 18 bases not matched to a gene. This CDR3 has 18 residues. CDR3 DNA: TGTGCCAGCAGTCTACACCCTTTCGCGGGAGGGCCTCATAATGAGCAGTTCTTC. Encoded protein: CASSLHPFAGGPHNEQFF.

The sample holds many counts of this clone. The CDR3 DNA is TGTGCCAGCAGCCTGAACGGAATATTCCTAGCGGGGCACACCGGGGAGCTGTTTTTT. It translates to CASSLNGIFLAGHTGELFF. The chain carries TRBV4-2 and TRBJ2-2; 9 bases line up with TRBD2. CDR1 is LGHNA, CDR2 YNFKEQ, per germline. The CDR3 covers 19 residues. The V segment lost 4 bases and the J segment 3 bases; nucleotides outside the gene matches: 15.

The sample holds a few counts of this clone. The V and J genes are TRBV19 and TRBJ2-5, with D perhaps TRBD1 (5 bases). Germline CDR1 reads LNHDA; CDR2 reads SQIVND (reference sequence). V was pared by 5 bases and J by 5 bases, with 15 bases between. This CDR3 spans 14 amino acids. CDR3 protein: CASSGSIKGETQYF. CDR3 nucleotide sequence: TGTGCCAGTAGTGGGTCAATTAAGGGGGAGACCCAGTACTTC.

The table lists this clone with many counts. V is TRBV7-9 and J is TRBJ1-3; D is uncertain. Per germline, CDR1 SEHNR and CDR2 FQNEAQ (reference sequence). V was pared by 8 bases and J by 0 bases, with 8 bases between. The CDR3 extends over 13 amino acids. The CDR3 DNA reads TGTGCCAGCGGGTTGGCCTCTGGAAACACCATATATTTT. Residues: CASGLASGNTIYF. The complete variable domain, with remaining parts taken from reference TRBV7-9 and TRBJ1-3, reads DTGVSQNPRHKITKRGQNVTFRCDPISEHNRLYWYRQTLGQGPEFLTYFQNEAQLEKSRLLSDRFSAERPKGSFSTLEIQRTEQGDSAMYLCASGLASGNTIYFGEGSWLTVV.

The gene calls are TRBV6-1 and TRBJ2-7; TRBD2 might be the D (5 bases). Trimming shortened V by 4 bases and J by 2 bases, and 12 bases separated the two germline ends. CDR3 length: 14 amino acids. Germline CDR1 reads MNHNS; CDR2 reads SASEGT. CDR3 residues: CASSGESLAYEQYF. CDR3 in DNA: TGTGCCAGCAGTGGGGAGTCACTGGCCTACGAGCAGTACTTC.